A single T cell receptor beta chain is shown here with its context. The CDR3 totals 13 residues. The ends were cut back, 1 base at V and 4 bases at J, with 8 bases in the middle. CDR1 is SGHVS, CDR2 FQNEAQ, per germline. This entry belongs to a study of OX40 agonist ivuxolimab in advanced cancers. Turning to the study itself: Ivuxolimab, an agonistic anti-OX40 (CD134) antibody, was given to patients. Every patient in dose escalation had hepatocellular carcinoma, melanoma, renal cell or head and neck cancer.

The repertoire was sequenced with immunoSEQ multiplex PCR; TCRdb's copy has only in-frame clones and lacks some. The sample shows 80,000 to 95,000 clones, just over 85% of them seen only once. The specimen comprised CD4+ or CD8+ T cells sorted from blood, sampled in a trial of the OX40 agonist ivuxolimab. The TCR originated in an adult with an advanced solid tumor such as melanoma, head and neck, liver or kidney cancer. The gene calls are TRBV7-8 and TRBJ2-7; D is unresolved. CDR3 loop: CASSLGSRYEQYF. The CDR3 DNA sequence: TGTGCCAGCAGCTTAGGTTCAAGGTACGAGCAGTACTTC.